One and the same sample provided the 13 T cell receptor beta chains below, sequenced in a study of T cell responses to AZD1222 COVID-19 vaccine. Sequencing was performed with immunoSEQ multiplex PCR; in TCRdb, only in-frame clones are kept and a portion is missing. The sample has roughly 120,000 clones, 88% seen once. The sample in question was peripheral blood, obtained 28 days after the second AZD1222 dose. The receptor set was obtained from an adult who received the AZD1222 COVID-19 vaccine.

CDR3 DNA sequence: TGCAGCGTTGAACAGGACAATGAAAAACTGTTTTTT. Protein: CSVEQDNEKLFF. The chain uses TRBV29-1 and TRBJ1-4; no clear D. Germline V gene lookup returns CDR1 SQVTM and CDR2 ANQGSEA. V shed 2 bases and J shed 5 bases, with 6 bases lying between them. The length of the CDR3 is 12 residues.

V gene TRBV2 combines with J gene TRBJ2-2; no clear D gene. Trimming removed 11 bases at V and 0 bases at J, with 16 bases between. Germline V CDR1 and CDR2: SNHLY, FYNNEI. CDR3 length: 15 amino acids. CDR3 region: CASPGVSANTGELFF. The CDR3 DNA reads TGTGCCTCACCTGGGGTCTCGGCGAACACCGGGGAGCTGTTTTTT.

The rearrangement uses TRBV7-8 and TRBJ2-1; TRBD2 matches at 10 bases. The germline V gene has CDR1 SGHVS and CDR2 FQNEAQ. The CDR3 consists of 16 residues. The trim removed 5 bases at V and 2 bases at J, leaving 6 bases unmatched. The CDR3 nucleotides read TGTGCCAGCAGCATCCAAAGCGGGGGGGCCTACAATGAGCAGTTCTTC. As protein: CASSIQSGGAYNEQFF.

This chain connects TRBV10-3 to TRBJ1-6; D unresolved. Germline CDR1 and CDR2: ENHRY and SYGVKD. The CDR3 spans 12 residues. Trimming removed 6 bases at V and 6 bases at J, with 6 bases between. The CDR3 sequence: CAIRDVNSPLHF. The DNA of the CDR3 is TGTGCCATCAGAGACGTTAATTCACCCCTCCACTTT.

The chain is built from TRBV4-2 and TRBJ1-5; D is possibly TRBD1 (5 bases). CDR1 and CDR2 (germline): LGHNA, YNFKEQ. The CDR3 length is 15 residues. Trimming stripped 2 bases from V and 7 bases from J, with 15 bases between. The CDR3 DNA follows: TGTGCCAGCAGCCAAAATGCCCAGGGAGAACAGCCCCAGCATTTT. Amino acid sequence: CASSQNAQGEQPQHF.

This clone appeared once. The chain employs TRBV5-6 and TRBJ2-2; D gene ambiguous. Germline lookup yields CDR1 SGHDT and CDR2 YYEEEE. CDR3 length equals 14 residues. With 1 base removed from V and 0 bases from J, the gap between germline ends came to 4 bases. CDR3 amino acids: CASSLFANTGELFF. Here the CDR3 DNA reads TGTGCCAGCAGCTTGTTTGCGAACACCGGGGAGCTGTTTTTT.

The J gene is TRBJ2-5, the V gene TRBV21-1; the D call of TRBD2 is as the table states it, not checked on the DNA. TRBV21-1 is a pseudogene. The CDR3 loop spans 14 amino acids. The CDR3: CASSRPGVLETQYF. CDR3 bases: TGTGCCAGCAGCCGTCCGGGGGTTTTGGAGACCCAGTACTTC.

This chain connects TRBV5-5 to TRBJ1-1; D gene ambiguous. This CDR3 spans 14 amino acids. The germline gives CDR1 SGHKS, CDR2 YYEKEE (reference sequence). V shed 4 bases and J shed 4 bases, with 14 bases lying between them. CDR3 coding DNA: TGTGCCAGCAGCGCCGTCGGGTCGGCCACTGAAGCTTTCTTT. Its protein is CASSAVGSATEAFF.

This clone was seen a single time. The CDR3 DNA follows: TGTGCCAGCAGCCAACGGGGTCCGATTACTGAAGCTTTCTTT. Translation gives CASSQRGPITEAFF. The chain links TRBV16 to TRBJ1-1; D not certain. This CDR3 is 14 amino acids long. Germline V CDR1 and CDR2: KGHSY, FQNENV. Trimming stripped 2 bases from V and 5 bases from J, with 12 bases between.

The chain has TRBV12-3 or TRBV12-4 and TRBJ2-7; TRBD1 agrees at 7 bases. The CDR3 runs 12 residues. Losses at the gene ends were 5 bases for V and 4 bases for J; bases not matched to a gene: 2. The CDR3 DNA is TGTGCCAGCAGTAAGGACAGGTACGAGCAGTACTTC. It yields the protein CASSKDRYEQYF.

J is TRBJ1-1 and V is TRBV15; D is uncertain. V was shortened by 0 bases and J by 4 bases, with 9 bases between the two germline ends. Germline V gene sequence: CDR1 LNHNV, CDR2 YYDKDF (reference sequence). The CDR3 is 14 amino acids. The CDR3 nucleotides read TGTGCCACCAGCAGAGAGGAGCGAAGCACTGAAGCTTTCTTT. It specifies CATSREERSTEAFF.

DNA for the CDR3: TGTGCCAGCAGCTTAGCCCCCGCAGATTCACCCCTCCACTTT. It encodes CASSLAPADSPLHF. The chain carries TRBV7-8 and TRBJ1-6; D call uncertain. The CDR3 consists of 14 residues. CDR1 SGHVS and CDR2 FQNEAQ come from the germline V gene. Trimming left V 0 bases short and J 8 bases short, with 8 bases between. Full variable domain (missing parts from reference TRBV7-8 and TRBJ1-6): GAGVSQSPRYKVAKRGQDVALRCDPISGHVSLFWYQQALGQGPEFLTYFQNEAQLDKSGLPSDRFFAERPEGSVSTLKIQRTQQEDSAVYLCASSLAPADSPLHFGNGTRLTVT.

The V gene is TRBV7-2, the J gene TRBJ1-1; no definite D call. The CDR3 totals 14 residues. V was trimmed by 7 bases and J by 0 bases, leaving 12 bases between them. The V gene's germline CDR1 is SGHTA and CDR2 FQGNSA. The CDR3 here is CASKAEPMNTEAFF. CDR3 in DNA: TGTGCCAGCAAAGCCGAACCCATGAACACTGAAGCTTTCTTT.